The 29 T cell receptor beta chains in this list originate from one sample, sequenced in a study of Ad26.COV2.S vaccination and SARS-CoV-2 variants. Treatment defined: around 19 received Ad26.COV2.S at low or high dose, single or two shots; about 5 received placebo; per-sample allocation not given. Vaccine and placebo recipients were sampled on day 63 after the first injection. This table comes from immunoSEQ multiplex PCR, and its TCRdb copy is limited to in-frame clones, with some not included. Here the sample spans roughly 350,000 clones, roughly 84% being singletons. Source: peripheral blood, taken in a trial of Ad26.COV2.S vaccine versus placebo. The source is a person aged 18-65 years who received the Ad26.COV2.S COVID-19 vaccine or a placebo.

This clone was observed a handful of times. The CDR3 loop reads CASSALAGNTDTQYF. DNA for the CDR3: TGTGCCAGTAGTGCCCTAGCGGGAAACACAGATACGCAGTATTTT. V and J are TRBV19 and TRBJ2-3; TRBD2 matches at 9 bases. The V gene's germline CDR1 is LNHDA and CDR2 SQIVND (reference sequence). The CDR3 is 15 residues long. Trimming removed 5 bases from V and 2 bases from J; junction bases left unmatched: 5.

The gene calls are TRBV7-9 and TRBJ1-4; D is unclear. Germline-derived CDR1 and CDR2 are SEHNR and FQNEAQ (reference sequence). V lost 1 base and J lost 9, with 15 bases in between. The CDR3 is 15 residues long. CDR3 sequence reads: CASSLDVLGVQKLFF. In nucleotides, the CDR3 is TGTGCCAGCAGCTTAGACGTCTTAGGAGTGCAAAAACTGTTTTTT.

The chain has TRBV11-3 and TRBJ2-5, with 8 bases fitting TRBD2. The CDR3 runs to 13 residues. V shed 5 bases and J 3 bases; nucleotides not matched to a gene: 2. CDR1 and CDR2 from the germline V gene are SGHNT and YENEEA. In DNA, the CDR3 is TGTGCCAGCAGCGCCGGGGGGGAAGAGACCCAGTACTTC. Its protein is CASSAGGEETQYF.

CDR3: CASSIARGKPQHF. DNA for the CDR3: TGTGCCAGTAGTATAGCCAGGGGAAAGCCCCAGCATTTT. The genes are TRBV19 and TRBJ1-5; tentatively, D is TRBD1 (6 bases). The CDR3 is 13 residues long. Germline-derived CDR1 and CDR2 are LNHDA and SQIVND (reference sequence). Trimming took 1 base from V and 8 from J, leaving 9 bases between them.

The CDR3 sequence is CASSQQGTEINQPQHF. The DNA for the CDR3 is TGTGCCAGCAGCCAACAGGGGACAGAAATCAATCAGCCCCAGCATTTT. The V call is TRBV3-1 (or the pseudogene TRBV3-2), the J call TRBJ1-5; TRBD1 matches at 7 bases. Germline CDR1 is LGHDT and CDR2 is YNNKEL (reference sequence). J was trimmed by 3 bases and V by 2 bases; bases with no gene match: 7. CDR3 length equals 16 residues.

The chain couples TRBV29-1 to TRBJ2-3; 8 nucleotides agree with TRBD2. Germline V lookup: CDR1 SQVTM, CDR2 ANQGSEA. Germline trimming cut 6 bases from V and 1 base from J; bases unmatched to any gene: 3. The CDR3 loop spans 13 amino acids. CDR3 nucleotide sequence: TGCAGCGTGGCACTAGCGGGCACAGATACGCAGTATTTT. Translating it yields CSVALAGTDTQYF.

V is TRBV30 and J is TRBJ2-2; D is ambiguous. V gave up 3 bases and J gave up 1 base, with 9 bases separating them. This CDR3 has 14 amino acids. The germline V gene encodes CDR1 GTSNPN and CDR2 SVGIG (reference sequence). CDR3 sequence reads: CAWRKSRNTGELFF. CDR3 nucleotide sequence: TGTGCCTGGAGGAAATCCCGGAACACCGGGGAGCTGTTTTTT.

The chain links TRBV4-1 to TRBJ1-2; 8 nucleotides match TRBD1. Germline V CDR1 and CDR2: MGHRA, YSYEKL. The CDR3 runs to 17 residues. V trimming: 3 bases; J trimming: 4 bases; junction bases outside the gene matches: 13. This chain's CDR3 is CASSHPLGQGNSYGYTF. For the CDR3, the DNA is TGCGCCAGCAGCCACCCCCTCGGACAGGGCAATAGCTATGGCTACACCTTC.

This chain joins TRBV2 and TRBJ1-5; D may be TRBD1 (5 bases). The V end lost 10 bases, the J end lost 1 base, and 11 bases lay between the germline ends. CDR1 and CDR2 (germline): SNHLY, FYNNEI. CDR3 length: 13 residues. The CDR3 DNA is TGTGCCACACACCGGGACAGCAATCAGCCCCAGCATTTT. This codes for CATHRDSNQPQHF. The entire variable domain, with the rest obtained from reference TRBV2 and TRBJ1-5, is as follows: EPEVTQTPSHQVTQMGQEVILRCVPISNHLYFYWYRQILGQKVEFLVSFYNNEISEKSEIFDDQFSVERPDGSNFTLKIRSTKLEDSAMYFCATHRDSNQPQHFGDGTRLSIL.

In DNA, the CDR3 is TGTGCCAGCAGCTTAATTCTGGCGGGGGGTTACGAGCAGTACTTC. Amino acids: CASSLILAGGYEQYF. The chain joins TRBV7-2 to TRBJ2-7; 8 bases are shared with TRBD2. V was pared by 2 bases and J by 4 bases, with 7 bases of the junction left unmatched. The length of the CDR3 is 15 residues. The germline V gene has CDR1 SGHTA and CDR2 FQGNSA.

Points on this clone: Different DNA sequences within this sample yield the same CDR3. The rearrangement uses TRBV19 and TRBJ1-1; no firm D call. Trimming removed 3 bases at V and 7 bases at J, with 6 bases between. The CDR3 loop spans 11 amino acids. Per germline, CDR1 LNHDA and CDR2 SQIVND (reference sequence). CDR3 in amino acids: CASSIVNEAFF. The DNA of the CDR3 is TGTGCCAGTAGTATCGTGAATGAAGCTTTCTTT. Complete variable domain (other parts from reference TRBV19 and TRBJ1-1): DGGITQSPKYLFRKEGQNVTLSCEQNLNHDAMYWYRQDPGQGLRLIYYSQIVNDFQKGDIAEGYSVSREKKESFPLTVTSAQKNPTAFYLCASSIVNEAFFGQGTRLTVV.

This clone appeared a few times. This chain joins TRBV4-1 and TRBJ1-3; 10 bases are a match to TRBD1. The CDR3 loop spans 17 amino acids. Germline assignment: CDR1 MGHRA and CDR2 YSYEKL. The ends lost 0 bases at V and 5 bases at J; junction bases unmatched: 7. The CDR3 region has the DNA TGCGCCAGCAGCCAAGAACCGGGACAGGGGAGGCGAAACACCATATATTTT. As protein: CASSQEPGQGRRNTIYF.

The chain has TRBV2 and TRBJ1-1; D unclear. CDR3 length: 13 amino acids. V lost 7 bases and J 3 bases, leaving 12 bases between the germline ends. CDR1 and CDR2 from the germline V gene are SNHLY and FYNNEI. This chain's CDR3 is CASNTRKDTEAFF. CDR3 nucleotides: TGTGCCAGCAACACCAGGAAGGACACTGAAGCTTTCTTT.

This clone showed up just a few times. CDR3 sequence (DNA): TGTGCCAGCAGCCCCCGGCGGGGCAGCACAGATACGCAGTATTTT. This codes for CASSPRRGSTDTQYF. The chain is built from TRBV7-3 and TRBJ2-3; weak D call: TRBD2 (6 bases). The V and J ends lost 5 bases and 0 bases respectively, with 12 bases between them. Per the germline V gene, CDR1 is SGHTA and CDR2 is FQGTGA. CDR3 length equals 15 residues.

The V and J genes are TRBV12-5 and TRBJ1-5; 9 nucleotides align to TRBD1. The V segment lost 3 bases and the J segment 6 bases; nucleotides outside the gene matches: 6. The CDR3 is 15 residues long. Germline V CDR1 and CDR2: LGHNT, FRNRAP. The DNA for the CDR3 is TGTGCTAGTGGTTTAACACAGGGGGCGACTCAGCCCCAGCATTTT. Residues: CASGLTQGATQPQHF.

The genes are TRBV18 and TRBJ1-3; TRBD1 might be the D (5 bases). Germline CDR1 KGHSH, CDR2 LQKENI. The CDR3 sequence is 16 residues long. Trimming left V 4 bases short and J 3 bases short, with 16 bases between. The CDR3 coding sequence is TGTGCCAGCTCACTTAGAGCCGGGACTAATGGAAACACCATATATTTT. Translating gives CASSLRAGTNGNTIYF.

This chain joins TRBV13 and TRBJ1-1; D is unresolved. CDR1 and CDR2 (germline): PRHDT, FYEKMQ (reference sequence). V was cut by 3 bases and J by 7 bases, with 6 bases left in between. This CDR3 has 11 amino acids. The CDR3 is CASSFRDEAFF. The CDR3 nucleotides are TGTGCCAGCAGCTTCCGGGATGAAGCTTTCTTT. Filled out from reference TRBV13 and TRBJ1-1, the complete variable domain reads AAGVIQSPRHLIKEKRETATLKCYPIPRHDTVYWYQQGPGQDPQFLISFYEKMQSDKGSIPDRFSAQQFSDYHSELNMSSLELGDSALYFCASSFRDEAFFGQGTRLTVV.

This chain joins TRBV30 and TRBJ1-2; D remains ambiguous. Between the trimmed V and J ends, which lost 4 bases and 6 bases, there was a span of 21 bases. This CDR3 is 15 amino acids long. Germline-derived CDR1 and CDR2 are GTSNPN and SVGIG (reference sequence). The CDR3 bases are TGTGCCTGGACCCCTGAACCAGCCTGGATAAATGGCTACACCTTC. It encodes CAWTPEPAWINGYTF.

V and J are TRBV30 and TRBJ1-5; D is uncertain. The CDR3 contains 15 residues. V was trimmed by 0 bases and J by 0 bases, leaving 9 bases between them. Germline-derived CDR1 and CDR2 are GTSNPN and SVGIG (reference sequence). The CDR3 DNA sequence: TGTGCCTGGAGTGTATTGGGGAGTAGCAATCAGCCCCAGCATTTT. Its translation: CAWSVLGSSNQPQHF.

The chain joins TRBV5-4 to TRBJ2-2; TRBD2 aligns across 8 bases. Unmatched junction bases numbered 6, after V lost 3 bases and J lost 8 bases. The CDR3 runs to 14 residues. The germline V gene has CDR1 SGHNT and CDR2 YYREEE (reference sequence). This chain's CDR3 is CASSSGTSVGELFF. CDR3 nucleotides: TGTGCCAGCAGCTCGGGGACTAGTGTAGGGGAGCTGTTTTTT.

The chain employs TRBV19 and TRBJ2-3; 12 positions match TRBD2. V dropped 6 bases and J dropped 6; count of bases not matched to a gene: 4. Germline values: CDR1 LNHDA, CDR2 SQIVND (reference sequence). The CDR3 contains 14 residues. The CDR3 nucleotides read TGTGCCAGTAGCCCTGGACTAGCGGGGGATACGCAGTATTTT. Translated, it gives CASSPGLAGDTQYF.

The chain uses TRBV19 and TRBJ1-5; the D gene is possibly TRBD1 (5 bases). Per germline, CDR1 LNHDA and CDR2 SQIVND (reference sequence). The V end was cut by 1 base, the J end by 5 bases, with 12 bases between. CDR3 size: 15 residues. The CDR3 sequence: CASSIVQDTYQPQHF. The DNA for the CDR3 is TGTGCCAGTAGTATAGTTCAGGACACCTATCAGCCCCAGCATTTT.

CDR3 residues: CASSYSGTVGQFF. Here the CDR3 DNA reads TGTGCCAGCAGTTACTCGGGGACAGTTGGGCAGTTCTTC. This chain joins TRBV6-6 and TRBJ2-1; 7 bases map to TRBD1. Germline lookup yields CDR1 MNHNY and CDR2 SVGAGI (reference sequence). The CDR3 runs 13 residues. Trimming at V came to 0 bases and at J to 12 bases, leaving 5 bases not matched to a gene.

This rearrangement joins TRBV5-1 to TRBJ2-7, with D tentatively TRBD1 or TRBD2 (6 bases each). This CDR3 comprises 15 residues. V lost 0 bases and J lost 5, with 15 bases in between. CDR1 and CDR2 from the germline V gene are SGHRS and YFSETQ. For the CDR3, the DNA is TGCGCCAGCAGCTTGGTTTGGGGGGCAGTGGACGAGCAGTACTTC. This encodes CASSLVWGAVDEQYF.

The rearrangement links TRBV5-8 to TRBJ1-3; possibly TRBD1 for D (5 bases). Germline V gene sequence: CDR1 SGHTS, CDR2 YDEGEE. CDR3 length: 14 amino acids. V lost 3 bases to trimming and J lost 0 bases, with 7 bases between them. The CDR3 loop reads CASSWGLSGNTIYF. Written as DNA, the CDR3 is TGTGCCAGCAGCTGGGGCCTCTCTGGAAACACCATATATTTT.

The gene calls are TRBV10-3 and TRBJ2-1; tentative D call: TRBD1 (5 bases). The CDR3 contains 14 residues. Germline V lookup: CDR1 ENHRY, CDR2 SYGVKD. Trimming removed 3 bases from V and 6 bases from J, with 12 bases in between. This CDR3 is CAISDRVGRNEQFF. The CDR3 DNA is TGTGCCATCAGTGATCGTGTGGGGCGCAATGAGCAGTTCTTC.

The J gene is TRBJ2-7, the V gene TRBV30; 11 bases align to TRBD2. From germline, CDR1 is GTSNPN and CDR2 SVGIG (reference sequence). There are 13 residues in the CDR3. J was trimmed by 5 bases and V by 4 bases; bases with no gene match: 4. The CDR3 coding sequence is TGTGCCTGGACTAGCGGGGGGACCCACGAGCAGTACTTC. It specifies CAWTSGGTHEQYF.

This clone has more than one count but fewer than ten. The rearrangement links TRBV5-4 to TRBJ1-3, with D uncertain. The length of the CDR3 is 11 residues. Germline V gives CDR1 SGHNT, CDR2 YYREEE (reference sequence). The V end lost 5 bases, the J end lost 7 bases, and 7 bases lay between the germline ends. CDR3 DNA sequence: TGTGCCAGCAGGGTAGAGAACACCATATATTTT. This gives the protein CASRVENTIYF.

This clone appeared a single time. The chain uses TRBV2 and TRBJ1-1; 7 bases fit TRBD1. The J segment lost 5 bases and the V segment lost 7 bases, leaving 10 bases of the junction unmatched. The CDR3 consists of 14 residues. Germline V gene lookup returns CDR1 SNHLY and CDR2 FYNNEI. The CDR3 DNA follows: TGTGCCAGCAACCCGACAGGGAGGGAGACTGAAGCTTTCTTT. This encodes CASNPTGRETEAFF.